A single sample is the source of the 20 T cell receptor beta chains below, sequenced in a study of CXCR3-negative and CXCR3-positive naive CD8 T cells. Study conclusions and caveats: More hydrophobic TRB CDR3s were found in CXCR3-positive naive cells than in CXCR3-negative naive cells.

The study made its TRB cDNA libraries by 5' RACE, adding UMI labels. From the 5' RACE reads, TCRdb lists one entry per CDR3 protein and no DNA. The listing contains about 51,000 distinct CDR3 sequences. Antigens for these TCRs are unknown. Sequencing was done on a sample of naive CXCR3+ CD8+ T cells from blood. Stated subset: CD45RO-CCR7+CD27+CD95- naive CD8+ T cells expressing CXCR3 (TNR3+). The receptors were sampled from a human donor in good health. Some clones in this sample may be carry-over from other donors' samples.

This rearrangement joins TRBV7-6 to TRBJ1-1; the D gene TCRdb calls, TRBD1, cannot be checked with no DNA. Germline V gene data show CDR1 as SGHVS and CDR2 as FNYEAQ. This CDR3 region has 14 residues. The CDR3 region is CASSFATGGTEALF.

The V gene is TRBV7-9, the J gene TRBJ2-7; the D call of TRBD1 rests on TCRdb alone, since no DNA is present to check it. CDR1 and CDR2 from the germline V gene are SEHNR and FQNEAQ (reference sequence). CDR3 length: 16 residues. The CDR3: CASSPRSAGGTYEQYF.

This rearrangement joins TRBV5-4 to TRBJ2-7; the D gene TCRdb calls, TRBD2, cannot be checked with no DNA. This CDR3 has 15 residues. Germline values: CDR1 SGHNT, CDR2 YYREEE (reference sequence). CDR3 sequence reads: CASSFYSGHLSEQYF. The entire variable domain, with the rest obtained from reference TRBV5-4 and TRBJ2-7, is as follows: ETGVTQSPTHLIKTRGQQVTLRCSSQSGHNTVSWYQQALGQGPQFIFQYYREEENGRGNFPPRFSGLQFPNYSSELNVNALELDDSALYLCASSFYSGHLSEQYFGPGTRLTVT.

The V gene is TRBV7-3, the J gene TRBJ2-2; TCRdb proposes TRBD1, but this gene call is untestable without DNA. The CDR3 has 17 amino acids. Per germline, CDR1 SGHTA and CDR2 FQGTGA. The CDR3 loop reads CASSLMGGVSGTGELFF.

This sequence joins TRBV20-1 and TRBJ2-1; checking the TCRdb D call of TRBD1 is not possible without DNA. The V gene's germline CDR1 is DFQATT and CDR2 SNEGSKA (reference sequence). CDR3 length equals 15 residues. This CDR3 is CSASSPGGKYNEQFF.

The rearrangement uses TRBV12-3 or TRBV12-4 and TRBJ1-2; TCRdb returns TRBD1, unconfirmable since there is no DNA. The CDR3 is 16 amino acids. The CDR3 spells CASSPLSGSVEDGYTF.

The rearrangement links TRBV13 to TRBJ2-3. Looked up from germline, CDR1 is PRHDT and CDR2 is FYEKMQ (reference sequence). CDR3 length: 14 residues. CDR3 sequence reads: CANSLGQGTDTQYF.

The rearrangement joins TRBV4-3 to TRBJ2-1; the TCRdb D gene call, TRBD2, has no DNA to confirm it. Germline V gene sequence: CDR1 LGHNA, CDR2 YSLEER. The CDR3 runs to 15 residues. The CDR3: CASSQDPGGPNEQFF.

This sequence joins TRBV6-2 or TRBV6-3 and TRBJ2-1; the D gene TCRdb calls, TRBD2, cannot be checked with no DNA. The CDR3 is made up of 14 amino acids. The germline V gene has CDR1 MNHEY and CDR2 SVGEGT. The chain's CDR3 is CASSYGSATSGEFF.

The CDR3 protein is CASSLEQGGISGANVLTF. The V and J genes are TRBV5-1 and TRBJ2-6; the D call from TCRdb, TRBD1, cannot be confirmed without DNA. This CDR3 contains 18 residues. The germline gives CDR1 SGHRS, CDR2 YFSETQ.

The rearrangement links TRBV28 to TRBJ2-7; there is no DNA to check the TCRdb D call of TRBD1. The CDR3 consists of 15 residues. Germline V CDR1 and CDR2: MDHEN, SYDVKM. The CDR3 region is CASSLEGTGSYEQYF.

The rearrangement uses TRBV9 and TRBJ2-7; the D call of TRBD1 rests on TCRdb alone, since no DNA is present to check it. The CDR3 length is 14 residues. The germline gives CDR1 SGDLS, CDR2 YYNGEE. This CDR3 is CASSAPDTSYEQYF.

The rearrangement joins TRBV6-8 to TRBJ2-1. The germline gives CDR1 MNHGY, CDR2 SAAAGT. The CDR3 runs to 13 residues. This CDR3 is CASREISYNEQFF.

The rearrangement uses TRBV29-1 and TRBJ2-6; TCRdb proposes TRBD1, but this gene call is untestable without DNA. CDR1 and CDR2 from the germline V gene are SQVTM and ANQGSEA. The CDR3 extends over 16 amino acids. The CDR3 loop is CSVVLSGVVGANVLTF. The full variable domain, completed using reference TRBV29-1 and TRBJ2-6, is SAVISQKPSRDICQRGTSLTIQCQVDSQVTMMFWYRQQPGQSLTLIATANQGSEATYESGFVIDKFPISRPNLTFSTLTVSNMSPEDSSIYLCSVVLSGVVGANVLTFGAGSRLTVL.

The genes are TRBV7-2 and TRBJ2-1; checking the TCRdb D call of TRBD1 is not possible without DNA. This CDR3 is 16 amino acids long. Per germline, CDR1 SGHTA and CDR2 FQGNSA. This chain's CDR3 is CASSFVGANSYNEQFF.

J is TRBJ2-7 and V is TRBV25-1. CDR3 length: 15 residues. Germline CDR1 and CDR2: MGHDK and SYGVNS. The CDR3 is CASSPYVDGSYEQYF.

The chain joins TRBV29-1 to TRBJ1-1. CDR1 SQVTM and CDR2 ANQGSEA come from the germline V gene. CDR3 length: 12 amino acids. CDR3: CSVSVMSTEAFF.

The V and J genes are TRBV4-1 and TRBJ2-7; checking the TCRdb D call of TRBD1 is not possible without DNA. This CDR3 has 14 amino acids. Germline V gene data show CDR1 as MGHRA and CDR2 as YSYEKL. CDR3: CASSQPRGSREQYF.

The chain carries TRBV18 and TRBJ1-5; the TCRdb D gene call, TRBD1, has no DNA to confirm it. This CDR3 is 15 amino acids long. Germline loops: CDR1 KGHSH, CDR2 LQKENI. Here the CDR3 reads CASSPPGTGKQPQHF.

The chain employs TRBV20-1 and TRBJ2-7. Germline assignment: CDR1 DFQATT and CDR2 SNEGSKA (reference sequence). The CDR3 covers 15 residues. CDR3 sequence: CSARDPSGENYEQYF.